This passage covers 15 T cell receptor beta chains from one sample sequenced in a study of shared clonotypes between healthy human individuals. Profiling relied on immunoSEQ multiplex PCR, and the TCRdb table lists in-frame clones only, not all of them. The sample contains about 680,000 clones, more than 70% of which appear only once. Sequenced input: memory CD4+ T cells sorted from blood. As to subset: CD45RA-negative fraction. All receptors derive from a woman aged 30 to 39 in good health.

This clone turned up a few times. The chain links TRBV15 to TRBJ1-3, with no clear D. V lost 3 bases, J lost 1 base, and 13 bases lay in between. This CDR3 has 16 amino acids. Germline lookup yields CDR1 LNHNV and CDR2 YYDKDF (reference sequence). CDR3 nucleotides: TGTGCCACCAGCAGTCCCAAATATAGTTCTGGAAACACCATATATTTT. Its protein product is CATSSPKYSSGNTIYF.

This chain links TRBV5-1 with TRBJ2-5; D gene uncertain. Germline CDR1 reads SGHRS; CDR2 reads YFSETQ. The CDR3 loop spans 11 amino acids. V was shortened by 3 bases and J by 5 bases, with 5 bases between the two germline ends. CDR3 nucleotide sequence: TGCGCCAGCAGCTCGGATGAGACCCAGTACTTC. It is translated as CASSSDETQYF.

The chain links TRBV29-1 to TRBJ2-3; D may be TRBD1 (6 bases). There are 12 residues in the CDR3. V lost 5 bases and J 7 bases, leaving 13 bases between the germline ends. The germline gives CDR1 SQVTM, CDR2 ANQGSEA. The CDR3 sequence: CSVQPQGNTQYF. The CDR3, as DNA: TGCAGCGTTCAACCCCAGGGGAATACGCAGTATTTT.

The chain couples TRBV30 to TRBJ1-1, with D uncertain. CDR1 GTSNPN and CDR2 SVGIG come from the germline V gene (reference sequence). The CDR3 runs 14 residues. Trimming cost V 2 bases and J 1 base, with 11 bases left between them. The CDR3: CAWSLDGPNTEAFF. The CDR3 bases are TGTGCCTGGAGTCTGGACGGACCGAACACTGAAGCTTTCTTT.

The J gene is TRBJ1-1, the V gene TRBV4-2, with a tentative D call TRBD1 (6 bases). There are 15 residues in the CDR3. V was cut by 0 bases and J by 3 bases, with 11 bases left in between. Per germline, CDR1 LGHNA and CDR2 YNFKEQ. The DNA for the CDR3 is TGTGCCAGCAGCCAAGATTACGCAGGGGACACTGAAGCTTTCTTT. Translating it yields CASSQDYAGDTEAFF.

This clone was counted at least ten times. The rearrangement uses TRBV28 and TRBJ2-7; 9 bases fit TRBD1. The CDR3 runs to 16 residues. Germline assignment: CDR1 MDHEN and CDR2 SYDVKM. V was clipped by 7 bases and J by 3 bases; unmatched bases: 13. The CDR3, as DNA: TGTGCCAGCACCAAATTCGCCGGGACAGGGATCTACGAGCAGTACTTC. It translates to CASTKFAGTGIYEQYF.

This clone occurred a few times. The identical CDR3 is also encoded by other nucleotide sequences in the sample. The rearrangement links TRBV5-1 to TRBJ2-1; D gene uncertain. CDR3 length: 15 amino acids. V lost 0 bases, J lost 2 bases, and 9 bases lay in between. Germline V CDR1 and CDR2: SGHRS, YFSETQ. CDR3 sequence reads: CASSLASGAYNEQFF. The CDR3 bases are TGCGCCAGCAGCTTGGCATCTGGGGCCTACAATGAGCAGTTCTTC.

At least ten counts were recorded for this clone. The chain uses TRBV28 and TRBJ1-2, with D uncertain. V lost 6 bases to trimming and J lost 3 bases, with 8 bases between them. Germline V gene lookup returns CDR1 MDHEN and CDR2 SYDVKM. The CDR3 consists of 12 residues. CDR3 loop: CASRVVDYGYTF. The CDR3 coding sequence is TGTGCCAGCAGGGTCGTAGACTATGGCTACACCTTC.

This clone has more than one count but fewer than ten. The CDR3 sequence is CASSRRQGEREQYF. In DNA, the CDR3 is TGTGCCAGCAGCAGAAGACAGGGGGAGAGAGAGCAGTACTTC. The V and J genes are TRBV13 and TRBJ2-7; 9 nucleotides line up with TRBD1. The CDR3 has 14 amino acids. Germline CDR1 is PRHDT and CDR2 is FYEKMQ (reference sequence). V lost 5 bases to trimming and J lost 7 bases; unmatched junction nucleotides: 9.

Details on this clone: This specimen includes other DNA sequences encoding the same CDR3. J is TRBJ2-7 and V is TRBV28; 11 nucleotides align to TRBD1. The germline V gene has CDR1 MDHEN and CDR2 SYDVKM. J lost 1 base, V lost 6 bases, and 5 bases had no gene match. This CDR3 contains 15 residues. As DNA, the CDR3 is TGTGCCAGCAGAGCGGACAGGGGGCCTTCCTACGAGCAGTACTTC. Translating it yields CASRADRGPSYEQYF. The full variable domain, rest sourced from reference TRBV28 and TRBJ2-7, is DVKVTQSSRYLVKRTGEKVFLECVQDMDHENMFWYRQDPGLGLRLIYFSYDVKMKEKGDIPEGYSVSREKKERFSLILESASTNQTSMYLCASRADRGPSYEQYFGPGTRLTVT.

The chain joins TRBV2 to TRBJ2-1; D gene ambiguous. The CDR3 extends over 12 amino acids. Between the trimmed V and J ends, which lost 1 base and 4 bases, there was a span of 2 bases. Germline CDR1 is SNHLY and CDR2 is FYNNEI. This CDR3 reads CASSEEYNEQFF. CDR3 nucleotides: TGTGCCAGCAGTGAAGAGTACAATGAGCAGTTCTTC. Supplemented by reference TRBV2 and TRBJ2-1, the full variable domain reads EPEVTQTPSHQVTQMGQEVILRCVPISNHLYFYWYRQILGQKVEFLVSFYNNEISEKSEIFDDQFSVERPDGSNFTLKIRSTKLEDSAMYFCASSEEYNEQFFGPGTRLTVL.

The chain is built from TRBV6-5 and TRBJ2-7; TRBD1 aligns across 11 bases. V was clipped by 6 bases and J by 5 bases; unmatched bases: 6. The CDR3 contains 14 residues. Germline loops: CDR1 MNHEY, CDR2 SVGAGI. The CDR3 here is CASRKGTGGDEQYF. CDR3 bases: TGTGCCAGCAGAAAAGGGACAGGGGGAGACGAGCAGTACTTC.

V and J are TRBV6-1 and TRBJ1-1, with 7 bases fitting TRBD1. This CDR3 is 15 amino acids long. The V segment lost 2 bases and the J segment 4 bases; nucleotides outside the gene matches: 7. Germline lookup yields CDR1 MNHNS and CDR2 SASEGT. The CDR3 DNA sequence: TGTGCCAGCAGTGAAACAGGGAACAGGGGCACTGAAGCTTTCTTT. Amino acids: CASSETGNRGTEAFF.

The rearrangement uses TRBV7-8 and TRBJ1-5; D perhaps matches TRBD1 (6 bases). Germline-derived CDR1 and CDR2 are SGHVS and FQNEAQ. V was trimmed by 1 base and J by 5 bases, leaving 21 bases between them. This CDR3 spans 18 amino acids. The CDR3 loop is CASSLGRVTGIKDQPQHF. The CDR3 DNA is TGTGCCAGCAGCTTAGGACGCGTAACAGGGATTAAGGATCAGCCCCAGCATTTT.

CDR3 bases: TGTGCCACCAGCAGAGATTATGGGACAGGGAGCAATCAGCCCCAGCATTTT. Translating it yields CATSRDYGTGSNQPQHF. The rearrangement joins TRBV15 to TRBJ1-5, with 9 nucleotides matching TRBD1. The CDR3 loop spans 17 amino acids. V lost 0 bases and J lost 1; bases outside the gene matches: 4. The V gene's germline CDR1 is LNHNV and CDR2 YYDKDF (reference sequence).